The 11 T cell receptor beta chains below all came from one sample that was sequenced in a study of blood T cell repertoires in COVID-19. TCRdb's copy holds only in-frame clones and misses some; the assay was immunoSEQ multiplex PCR. The sample holds approximately 110,000 clones, about 78% seen once. Sequencing was performed on peripheral blood. These receptors came from a human donor in a cohort sampled during active or convalescent COVID-19.

This rearrangement joins TRBV29-1 to TRBJ2-7; TRBD1 aligns across 9 bases. The CDR3 has 14 amino acids. V was clipped by 5 bases and J by 5 bases; unmatched bases: 10. The germline V gene has CDR1 SQVTM and CDR2 ANQGSEA. For the CDR3, the DNA is TGCAGCGTTAGACCGGGACAGGGTATTAACGAGCAGTACTTC. Translation: CSVRPGQGINEQYF.

V is TRBV6-5 and J is TRBJ1-5; D unclear. The CDR3 spans 13 residues. The V gene lost 2 bases and the J gene lost 5 bases, with 7 bases spanning the gap. Germline CDR1 is MNHEY and CDR2 is SVGAGI. The CDR3 reads CASSYEQDQPQHF. In nucleotides, the CDR3 is TGTGCCAGCAGTTACGAGCAAGATCAGCCCCAGCATTTT.

This chain joins TRBV5-1 and TRBJ2-5, with 8 positions matching TRBD2. V was clipped by 1 base and J by 5 bases; unmatched bases: 7. The CDR3 spans 15 residues. Germline CDR1 and CDR2: SGHRS and YFSETQ. The CDR3 bases are TGCGCCAGCAGCTTGACGGTCGTAGCGGGGGAGACCCAGTACTTC. Protein product: CASSLTVVAGETQYF.

The chain joins TRBV11-2 to TRBJ2-3; tentative D call: TRBD2 (5 bases). V gave up 7 bases and J gave up 0 bases, with 14 bases separating them. Germline assignment: CDR1 SGHAT and CDR2 FQNNGV. The CDR3 has 15 residues. The CDR3 DNA follows: TGTGCCAGCACCTCGGACTTACCTAGCACAGATACGCAGTATTTT. Encoded protein: CASTSDLPSTDTQYF.

The rearrangement uses TRBV21-1 and TRBJ1-2. TRBV21-1 is termed a pseudogene. This CDR3 is built from 13 residues. CDR3 coding DNA: TGTGCCAGCAGCCCAATGGGGGGGAATGGCTACACCTTC. This codes for CASSPMGGNGYTF.

The V call is TRBV7-9, the J call TRBJ2-2; tentative D call: TRBD2 (6 bases). The CDR3 covers 15 residues. V shed 5 bases and J shed 1 base, with 11 bases lying between them. Germline-derived CDR1 and CDR2 are SEHNR and FQNEAQ (reference sequence). CDR3 protein: CASSPGRGNTGELFF. CDR3 DNA: TGTGCCAGCAGCCCTGGGCGGGGGAACACCGGGGAGCTGTTTTTT.

The sample holds a few counts of this clone. The chain is built from TRBV7-9 and TRBJ2-6; 13 positions agree with TRBD2. The CDR3 totals 18 residues. The V gene's germline CDR1 is SEHNR and CDR2 FQNEAQ (reference sequence). The V gene end was trimmed by 3 bases and the J gene end by 0 bases; junction bases not matched to a gene: 2. The CDR3 nucleotides read TGTGCCAGCAGCTTTCGGACTAGCGGGGGCTCTGGGGCCAACGTCCTGACTTTC. Translation: CASSFRTSGGSGANVLTF.

This clone was found many times. The chain uses TRBV12-3 or TRBV12-4 and TRBJ1-2; D unresolved. The ends were cut back, 5 bases at V and 3 bases at J, with 4 bases in the middle. This CDR3 comprises 11 residues. The CDR3 bases are TGTGCCAGCAGTCAGGACTATGGCTACACCTTC. Translation: CASSQDYGYTF.

This chain joins TRBV7-2 and TRBJ1-1; a possible D gene is TRBD1 (5 bases). The CDR3 contains 15 residues. The germline gives CDR1 SGHTA, CDR2 FQGNSA. V lost 2 bases and J 1 base, leaving 11 bases between the germline ends. CDR3 coding DNA: TGTGCCAGCAGCTTAAAGTGGGGCTGGAACACTGAAGCTTTCTTT. Protein: CASSLKWGWNTEAFF. The full variable domain, rest sourced from reference TRBV7-2 and TRBJ1-1, is GAGVSQSPSNKVTEKGKDVELRCDPISGHTALYWYRQSLGQGLEFLIYFQGNSAPDKSGLPSDRFSAERTGGSVSTLTIQRTQQEDSAVYLCASSLKWGWNTEAFFGQGTRLTVV.

This clone was seen once. This sequence joins TRBV15 and TRBJ1-1, with D tentatively TRBD1 (6 bases). The germline V gene has CDR1 LNHNV and CDR2 YYDKDF (reference sequence). Trimming took off 0 bases at V and 1 base at J, with 9 bases between the two ends. This CDR3 is built from 15 residues. CDR3 nucleotides: TGTGCCACCAGCAGAGATACAGGGCGGAACACTGAAGCTTTCTTT. It codes for CATSRDTGRNTEAFF.

The CDR3 bases are TGTGCCAGCAGCCAAGGGAGGACAGGGGATAATGAAAAACTGTTTTTT. Its protein is CASSQGRTGDNEKLFF. The V gene is TRBV4-2, the J gene TRBJ1-4, with 9 bases matching TRBD1. Germline values: CDR1 LGHNA, CDR2 YNFKEQ. Trimming took 1 base from V and 4 from J; bases not matched to a gene: 4. The CDR3 covers 16 residues.